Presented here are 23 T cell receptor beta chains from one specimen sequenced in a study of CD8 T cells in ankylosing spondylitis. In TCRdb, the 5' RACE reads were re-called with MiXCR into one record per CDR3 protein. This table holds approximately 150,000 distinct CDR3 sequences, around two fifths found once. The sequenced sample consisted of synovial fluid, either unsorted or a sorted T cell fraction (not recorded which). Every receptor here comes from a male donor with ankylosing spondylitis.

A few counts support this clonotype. The CDR3: CASSPGIDLGAEQFF. Written as DNA, the CDR3 is TGTGCCAGCTCCCCGGGGATAGATCTCGGGGCTGAACAGTTCTTC. This chain uses TRBV18 with TRBJ2-1, with D perhaps assigned TRBD1 or TRBD2 (5 bases each). Germline CDR1 is KGHSH and CDR2 is LQKENI. Trimming removed 6 bases from V and 13 bases from J, with 25 bases in between. This CDR3 comprises 15 residues.

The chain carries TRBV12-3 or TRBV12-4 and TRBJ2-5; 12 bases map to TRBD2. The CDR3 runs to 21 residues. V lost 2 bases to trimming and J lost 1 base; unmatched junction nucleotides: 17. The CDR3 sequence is CASSLTPWTSGAASFQETQYF. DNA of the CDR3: TGTGCCAGCAGTTTAACCCCCTGGACTAGCGGGGCGGCAAGCTTCCAAGAGACCCAGTACTTC.

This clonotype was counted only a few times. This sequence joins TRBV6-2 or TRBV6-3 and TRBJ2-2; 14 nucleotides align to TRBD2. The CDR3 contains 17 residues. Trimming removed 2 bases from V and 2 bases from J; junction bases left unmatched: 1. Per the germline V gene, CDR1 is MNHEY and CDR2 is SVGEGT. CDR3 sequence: CASSYGTSGRNTGELFF. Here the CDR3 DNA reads TGTGCCAGCAGTTACGGGACTAGCGGGAGAAACACCGGGGAGCTGTTTTTT.

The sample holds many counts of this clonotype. The CDR3 loop reads CAIKSSGGMNTEAFF. CDR3 nucleotides: TGTGCCATCAAAAGTTCGGGAGGTATGAACACTGAAGCTTTCTTT. The chain couples TRBV10-3 to TRBJ1-1; D unresolved. Germline-derived CDR1 and CDR2 are ENHRY and SYGVKD. The CDR3 extends over 15 amino acids. Trimming pared 7 bases from V and 0 bases from J, leaving 15 bases between.

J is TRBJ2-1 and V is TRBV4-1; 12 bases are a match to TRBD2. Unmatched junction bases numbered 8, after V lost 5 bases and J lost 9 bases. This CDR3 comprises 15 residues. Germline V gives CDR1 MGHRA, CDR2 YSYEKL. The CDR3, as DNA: TGCGCCAGCAGCTACCCGGGACTAGCGGGCGGTGAGCAGTTCTTC. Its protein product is CASSYPGLAGGEQFF.

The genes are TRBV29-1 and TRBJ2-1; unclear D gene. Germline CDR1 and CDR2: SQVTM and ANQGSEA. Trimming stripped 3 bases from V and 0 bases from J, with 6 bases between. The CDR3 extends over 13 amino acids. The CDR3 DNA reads TGCAGCGTTGACTATTTCTCCTACAATGAGCAGTTCTTC. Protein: CSVDYFSYNEQFF.

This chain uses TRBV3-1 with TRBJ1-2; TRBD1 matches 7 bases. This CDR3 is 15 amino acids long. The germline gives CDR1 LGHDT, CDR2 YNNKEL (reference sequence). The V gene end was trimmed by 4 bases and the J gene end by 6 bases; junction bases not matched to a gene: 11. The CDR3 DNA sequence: TGTGCCAGCAGCCTGTGGGACAGTAGCCCTAATGGCTACACCTTC. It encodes CASSLWDSSPNGYTF.

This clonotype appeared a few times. The DNA for the CDR3 is TGCGCCAGCAGCCAATCCCCGGTTTACTACGAGCAGTACTTC. As protein: CASSQSPVYYEQYF. This rearrangement joins TRBV4-3 to TRBJ2-7; D is unresolved. V was shortened by 2 bases and J by 3 bases, with 11 bases between the two germline ends. From germline, CDR1 is LGHNA and CDR2 YSLEER. The CDR3 has 14 residues.

The CDR3 DNA reads as TGCAGCGTTGAAGATCACCCTAGCGGGGGACACAACGAGCAGTACTTC. It yields the protein CSVEDHPSGGHNEQYF. V usage is TRBV29-1 and J usage is TRBJ2-7; 10 positions agree with TRBD2. The ends lost 0 bases at V and 5 bases at J; junction bases unmatched: 10. CDR3 size: 16 residues. The germline V gene has CDR1 SQVTM and CDR2 ANQGSEA.

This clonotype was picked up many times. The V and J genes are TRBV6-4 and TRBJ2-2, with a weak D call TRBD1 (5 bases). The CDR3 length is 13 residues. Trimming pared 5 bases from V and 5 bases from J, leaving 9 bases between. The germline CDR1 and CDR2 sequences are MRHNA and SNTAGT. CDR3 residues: CASSQGVTGELFF. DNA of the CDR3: TGTGCCAGCAGTCAAGGGGTGACCGGGGAGCTGTTTTTT.

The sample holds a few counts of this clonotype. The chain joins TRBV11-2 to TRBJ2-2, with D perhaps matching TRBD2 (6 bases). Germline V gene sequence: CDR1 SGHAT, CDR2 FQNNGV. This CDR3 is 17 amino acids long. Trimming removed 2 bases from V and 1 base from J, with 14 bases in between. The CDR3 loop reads CASSLRGGELNTGELFF. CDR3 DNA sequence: TGTGCCAGCAGCTTAAGAGGCGGGGAGCTGAACACCGGGGAGCTGTTTTTT.

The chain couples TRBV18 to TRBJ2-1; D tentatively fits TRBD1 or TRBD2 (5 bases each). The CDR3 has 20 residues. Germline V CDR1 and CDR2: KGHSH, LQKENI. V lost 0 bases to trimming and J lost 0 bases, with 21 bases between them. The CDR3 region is CASSPPGTKNRTSSYNEQFF. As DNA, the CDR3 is TGTGCCAGCTCACCACCCGGGACCAAGAACAGGACCAGCTCCTACAATGAGCAGTTCTTC.

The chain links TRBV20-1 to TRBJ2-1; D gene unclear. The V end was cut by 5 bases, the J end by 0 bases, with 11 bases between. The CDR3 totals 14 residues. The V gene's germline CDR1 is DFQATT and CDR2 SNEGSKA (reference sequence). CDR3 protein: CSAPDFTSYNEQFF. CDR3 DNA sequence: TGCAGTGCTCCCGACTTCACCTCCTACAATGAGCAGTTCTTC.

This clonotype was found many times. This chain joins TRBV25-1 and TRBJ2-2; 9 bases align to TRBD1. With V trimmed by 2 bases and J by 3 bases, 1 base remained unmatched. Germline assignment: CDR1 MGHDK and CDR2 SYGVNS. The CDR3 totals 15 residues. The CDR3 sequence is CASSERDRDTGELFF. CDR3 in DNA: TGTGCCAGCAGTGAACGGGACAGGGACACCGGGGAGCTGTTTTTT.

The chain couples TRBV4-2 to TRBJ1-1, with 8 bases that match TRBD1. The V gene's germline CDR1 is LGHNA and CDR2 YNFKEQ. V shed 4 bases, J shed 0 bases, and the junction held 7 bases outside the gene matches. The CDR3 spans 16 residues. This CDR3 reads CASSRWTGLLNTEAFF. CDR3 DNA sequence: TGTGCCAGCAGCCGATGGACAGGGCTTTTGAACACTGAAGCTTTCTTT.

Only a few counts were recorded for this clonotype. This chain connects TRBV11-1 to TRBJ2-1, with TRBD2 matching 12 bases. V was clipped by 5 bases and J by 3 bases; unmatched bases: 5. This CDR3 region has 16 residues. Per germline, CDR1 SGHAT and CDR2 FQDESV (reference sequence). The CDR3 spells CASSRRTSGNYNEQFF. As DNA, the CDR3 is TGTGCCAGCAGCCGACGGACTAGCGGGAACTACAATGAGCAGTTCTTC.

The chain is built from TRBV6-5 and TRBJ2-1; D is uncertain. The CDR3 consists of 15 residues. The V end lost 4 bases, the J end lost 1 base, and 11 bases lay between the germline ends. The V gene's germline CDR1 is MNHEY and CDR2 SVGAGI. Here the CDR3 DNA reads TGTGCCAGCAGTTCTAGGATCCAATCCTACAATGAGCAGTTCTTC. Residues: CASSSRIQSYNEQFF.

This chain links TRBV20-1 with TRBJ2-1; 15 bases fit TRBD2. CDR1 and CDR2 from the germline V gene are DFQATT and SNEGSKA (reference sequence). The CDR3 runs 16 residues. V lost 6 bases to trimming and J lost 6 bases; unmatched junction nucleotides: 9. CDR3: CSAVGTSGGPLNEQFF. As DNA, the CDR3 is TGCAGTGCCGTCGGGACTAGCGGGGGGCCACTCAATGAGCAGTTCTTC.

The CDR3 spells CASSSLTGTTYGYTF. The CDR3 DNA sequence: TGTGCCAGCAGTTCACTAACAGGAACAACCTATGGCTACACCTTC. The rearrangement joins TRBV7-9 to TRBJ1-2; maybe TRBD1 (5 bases). Germline CDR1 reads SEHNR; CDR2 reads FQNEAQ (reference sequence). Trimming removed 6 bases at V and 4 bases at J, with 18 bases between. CDR3 size: 15 residues.

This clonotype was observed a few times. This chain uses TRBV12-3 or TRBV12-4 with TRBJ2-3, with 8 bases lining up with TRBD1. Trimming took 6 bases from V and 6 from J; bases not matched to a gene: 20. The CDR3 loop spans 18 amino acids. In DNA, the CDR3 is TGTGCCAGCAGCCCAGTCAGGGGTGGAGACAGGGGCCACGATACGCAGTATTTT. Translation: CASSPVRGGDRGHDTQYF.

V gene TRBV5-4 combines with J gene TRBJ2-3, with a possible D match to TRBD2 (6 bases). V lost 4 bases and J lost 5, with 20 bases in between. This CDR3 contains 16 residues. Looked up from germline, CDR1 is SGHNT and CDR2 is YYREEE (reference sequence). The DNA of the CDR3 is TGTGCCAGCAGCCGGGACTCCCGCGGAGCCGGAGATACGCAGTATTTT. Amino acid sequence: CASSRDSRGAGDTQYF.

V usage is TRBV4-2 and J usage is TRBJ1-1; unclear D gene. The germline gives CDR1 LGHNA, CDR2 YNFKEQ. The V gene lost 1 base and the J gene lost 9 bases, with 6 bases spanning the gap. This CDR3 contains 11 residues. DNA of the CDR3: TGTGCCAGCAGCCAAGCTTACCAAGCTTTCTTT. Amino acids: CASSQAYQAFF.

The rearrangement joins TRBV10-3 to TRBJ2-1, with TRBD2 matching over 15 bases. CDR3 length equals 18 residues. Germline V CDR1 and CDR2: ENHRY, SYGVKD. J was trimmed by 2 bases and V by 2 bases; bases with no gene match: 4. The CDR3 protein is CAISEVRTSGRAYNEQFF. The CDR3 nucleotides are TGTGCCATCAGTGAGGTACGGACTAGCGGGAGGGCCTACAATGAGCAGTTCTTC.